Listed below are T cell receptor beta chains from one sample, sequenced in a study of shared clonotypes between healthy human individuals. The method was immunoSEQ multiplex PCR; TCRdb's version includes in-frame clones alone and lacks a portion of them. Among 2 million to 2.5 million clones listed, approximately 93% were seen once. The sequencing sample was made of naive CD4+ T cells from PBMCs. The receptors shown here come from a man younger than 35 in good health. Some clones in this sample may be carry-over from other donors' samples. Both conserved end residues are part of each CDR3. A D gene is named only where the DNA matches it firmly. Clone size is given for some rows only: seen once, a few or many times, or a class if the clone is expanded.

d_call: NA
v_call: TRBV7-9
clone_size: NA
j_call: TRBJ1-4
cdr3_aa: CASRAVGGGEKLFF
cdr3_nt: TGTGCCAGCAGGGCGGTGGGAGGAGGTGAAAAACTGTTTTTT

d_call: TRBD1
v_call: TRBV29-1
clone_size: NA
j_call: TRBJ2-7
cdr3_aa: CSVVRDSSYEQYF
cdr3_nt: TGCAGCGTGGTACGGGACAGCTCCTACGAGCAGTACTTC

d_call: NA
v_call: TRBV18
clone_size: NA
j_call: TRBJ2-4
cdr3_aa: CASSPPSLAKNIQYF
cdr3_nt: TGTGCCAGCTCACCACCCTCGCTAGCCAAAAACATTCAGTACTTC

d_call: NA
v_call: TRBV30
clone_size: NA
j_call: TRBJ2-3
cdr3_aa: CAWSVRVTDTQYF
cdr3_nt: TGTGCCTGGAGTGTTAGAGTCACAGATACGCAGTATTTT

d_call: TRBD2
v_call: TRBV11-2
clone_size: NA
j_call: TRBJ2-3
cdr3_aa: CASRRAGGTDTQYF
cdr3_nt: TGTGCCAGCAGACGAGCGGGAGGGACAGATACGCAGTATTTT

d_call: NA
v_call: TRBV28
clone_size: NA
j_call: TRBJ1-2
cdr3_aa: CASSLNPTPNGYTF
cdr3_nt: TGTGCCAGCAGTTTAAACCCGACACCGAATGGCTACACCTTC

d_call: NA
v_call: TRBV28
clone_size: once
j_call: TRBJ2-6
cdr3_aa: CASSFSQTLGANVLTF
cdr3_nt: TGTGCCAGCAGTTTTTCCCAAACCCTGGGGGCCAACGTCCTGACTTTC

d_call: TRBD1
v_call: TRBV2
clone_size: NA
j_call: TRBJ2-7
cdr3_aa: CASSEEQGDYEQYF
cdr3_nt: TGTGCCAGCAGTGAGGAGCAGGGGGACTACGAGCAGTACTTC

d_call: NA
v_call: TRBV5-1
clone_size: NA
j_call: TRBJ2-3
cdr3_aa: CASSLEGLAGDTQYF
cdr3_nt: TGCGCCAGCAGCTTGGAAGGACTGGCGGGAGATACGCAGTATTTT

d_call: TRBD2
v_call: TRBV4-1
clone_size: NA
j_call: TRBJ2-1
cdr3_aa: CASSQESRSGEGNNEQFF
cdr3_nt: TGCGCCAGCAGCCAAGAGTCTAGATCGGGGGAGGGAAACAATGAGCAGTTCTTC

d_call: NA
v_call: TRBV6-1
clone_size: NA
j_call: TRBJ1-2
cdr3_aa: CASSEGDALNYGYTF
cdr3_nt: TGTGCCAGCAGTGAAGGGGACGCCCTTAACTATGGCTACACCTTC

d_call: NA
v_call: TRBV2
clone_size: NA
j_call: TRBJ1-1
cdr3_aa: CASSGGRPTEAFF
cdr3_nt: TGTGCCAGCAGCGGAGGGAGGCCCACTGAAGCTTTCTTT

d_call: NA
v_call: TRBV10-3
clone_size: NA
j_call: TRBJ2-3
cdr3_aa: CALKDSTDTQYF
cdr3_nt: TGTGCCCTCAAAGACAGCACAGATACGCAGTATTTT

d_call: TRBD2
v_call: TRBV11-2
clone_size: NA
j_call: TRBJ2-2
cdr3_aa: CASSNPGRDPGWTGELFF
cdr3_nt: TGTGCCAGCAGTAACCCTGGGAGGGACCCGGGCTGGACCGGGGAGCTGTTTTTT

d_call: NA
v_call: TRBV5-4
clone_size: once
j_call: TRBJ2-1
cdr3_aa: CASSLVVSSSYNEQFF
cdr3_nt: TGTGCCAGCAGCTTGGTCGTCTCGAGCTCCTACAATGAGCAGTTCTTC

d_call: NA
v_call: TRBV28
clone_size: NA
j_call: TRBJ2-3
cdr3_aa: CASSLSDPSTDTQYF
cdr3_nt: TGTGCCAGCAGCTTATCGGACCCAAGCACAGATACGCAGTATTTT

d_call: NA
v_call: TRBV7-9
clone_size: NA
j_call: TRBJ1-2
cdr3_aa: CASSLSVNYGYTF
cdr3_nt: TGTGCCAGCAGCTTATCGGTTAACTATGGCTACACCTTC

d_call: TRBD2
v_call: TRBV7-3
clone_size: NA
j_call: TRBJ2-1
cdr3_aa: CASSFIAGVEEQFF
cdr3_nt: TGTGCCAGCAGCTTTATAGCGGGAGTGGAGGAGCAGTTCTTC

d_call: NA
v_call: TRBV21-1
clone_size: NA
j_call: TRBJ1-5
cdr3_aa: CASSKGSNQPQHF
cdr3_nt: TGTGCCAGCAGCAAAGGGTCAAATCAGCCCCAGCATTTT

d_call: TRBD1
v_call: TRBV2
clone_size: NA
j_call: TRBJ1-5
cdr3_aa: CASSPGTAIAYSNQPQHF
cdr3_nt: TGTGCCAGCAGTCCCGGGACAGCTATTGCCTATAGCAATCAGCCCCAGCATTTT

d_call: TRBD1
v_call: TRBV7-3
clone_size: NA
j_call: TRBJ1-2
cdr3_aa: CASSLSGQEAGYTF
cdr3_nt: TGTGCCAGCAGCCTCTCGGGACAGGAGGCTGGCTACACCTTC

d_call: NA
v_call: TRBV7-2
clone_size: NA
j_call: TRBJ1-1
cdr3_aa: CASSLVPGTTEAFF
cdr3_nt: TGTGCCAGCAGCTTAGTTCCAGGGACCACTGAAGCTTTCTTT

d_call: NA
v_call: TRBV29-1
clone_size: NA
j_call: TRBJ2-7
cdr3_aa: CSGVGVKRSYEQYF
cdr3_nt: TGCAGCGGGGTGGGCGTCAAACGCTCCTACGAGCAGTACTTC

d_call: NA
v_call: TRBV28
clone_size: NA
j_call: TRBJ2-1
cdr3_aa: CASRPRDSPYNEQFF
cdr3_nt: TGTGCCAGCAGACCTCGGGACTCCCCGTACAATGAGCAGTTCTTC

d_call: NA
v_call: TRBV5-1
clone_size: once
j_call: TRBJ2-5
cdr3_aa: CASSSGVGETQYF
cdr3_nt: TGCGCCAGCAGCTCAGGGGTCGGAGAGACCCAGTACTTC

d_call: TRBD2
v_call: TRBV18
clone_size: NA
j_call: TRBJ2-1
cdr3_aa: CASSPRATSGTDNEQFF
cdr3_nt: TGTGCCAGCTCACCACGGGCGACTAGCGGGACCGACAATGAGCAGTTCTTC

d_call: NA
v_call: TRBV7-3
clone_size: NA
j_call: TRBJ2-1
cdr3_aa: CASSPPGLSYNEQFF
cdr3_nt: TGTGCCAGCAGCCCGCCGGGACTGAGCTACAATGAGCAGTTCTTC

d_call: NA
v_call: TRBV10-1
clone_size: NA
j_call: TRBJ2-1
cdr3_aa: CASSESPSGHEQFF
cdr3_nt: TGCGCCAGCAGTGAGTCTCCCAGCGGGCATGAGCAGTTCTTC

d_call: NA
v_call: TRBV19
clone_size: NA
j_call: TRBJ1-4
cdr3_aa: CASSIAVANEKLFF
cdr3_nt: TGTGCCAGTAGTATAGCCGTTGCCAATGAAAAACTGTTTTTT

d_call: TRBD2
v_call: TRBV7-3
clone_size: NA
j_call: TRBJ2-1
cdr3_aa: CASSLPGGAYNEQFF
cdr3_nt: TGTGCCAGCAGCTTACCCGGGGGGGCCTACAATGAGCAGTTCTTC

d_call: NA
v_call: TRBV5-4
clone_size: NA
j_call: TRBJ2-7
cdr3_aa: CASSSGWTDSYEQYF
cdr3_nt: TGTGCCAGCAGTTCCGGGTGGACAGACTCCTACGAGCAGTACTTC

d_call: TRBD2
v_call: TRBV28
clone_size: NA
j_call: TRBJ2-2
cdr3_aa: CASRSLGGRAGELFF
cdr3_nt: TGTGCCAGCAGATCACTCGGAGGGAGGGCCGGGGAGCTGTTTTTT

d_call: TRBD2
v_call: TRBV5-4
clone_size: NA
j_call: TRBJ2-1
cdr3_aa: CASSDSGGSDEQFF
cdr3_nt: TGTGCCAGCAGTGATTCCGGGGGGTCCGATGAGCAGTTCTTC

d_call: TRBD1
v_call: TRBV2
clone_size: NA
j_call: TRBJ2-5
cdr3_aa: CASRGGQGGSGTQYF
cdr3_nt: TGTGCCAGCAGGGGGGGACAGGGAGGTTCGGGGACCCAGTACTTC

d_call: NA
v_call: TRBV28
clone_size: NA
j_call: TRBJ1-5
cdr3_aa: CASSLTGRARNQPQHF
cdr3_nt: TGTGCCAGCAGTTTAACCGGCAGGGCAAGGAATCAGCCCCAGCATTTT

d_call: TRBD2
v_call: TRBV7-9
clone_size: NA
j_call: TRBJ2-5
cdr3_aa: CASSSGTSAQETQYF
cdr3_nt: TGTGCCAGCAGCTCCGGGACTAGCGCCCAAGAGACCCAGTACTTC

d_call: NA
v_call: TRBV5-7
clone_size: once
j_call: TRBJ2-5
cdr3_aa: CASSLYETQYF
cdr3_nt: TGTGCCAGCAGCTTGTACGAGACCCAGTACTTC

d_call: TRBD1
v_call: TRBV18
clone_size: once
j_call: TRBJ1-2
cdr3_aa: CASSETGGDEDGYTF
cdr3_nt: TGTGCCAGCTCAGAGACAGGGGGCGACGAGGATGGCTACACCTTC

d_call: TRBD2
v_call: TRBV11-3
clone_size: NA
j_call: TRBJ2-1
cdr3_aa: CASSERSGAGGWDEQFF
cdr3_nt: TGTGCCAGCAGCGAGAGGTCCGGAGCGGGAGGGTGGGATGAGCAGTTCTTC

d_call: TRBD2
v_call: TRBV5-1
clone_size: NA
j_call: TRBJ2-3
cdr3_aa: CASKDSGSTDTQYF
cdr3_nt: TGCGCCAGCAAGGATAGCGGGAGCACAGATACGCAGTATTTT

d_call: NA
v_call: TRBV10-3
clone_size: NA
j_call: TRBJ2-5
cdr3_aa: CAMGTSEETQYF
cdr3_nt: TGTGCCATGGGGACTTCCGAAGAGACCCAGTACTTC

d_call: NA
v_call: TRBV5-1
clone_size: NA
j_call: TRBJ2-3
cdr3_aa: CASSLVGHTDTQYF
cdr3_nt: TGCGCCAGCAGCTTGGTGGGCCACACAGATACGCAGTATTTT

d_call: NA
v_call: TRBV7-8
clone_size: NA
j_call: TRBJ1-4
cdr3_aa: CASSLGFGGEKLFF
cdr3_nt: TGTGCCAGCAGCTTGGGTTTCGGCGGTGAAAAACTGTTTTTT

d_call: NA
v_call: TRBV30
clone_size: few
j_call: TRBJ1-5
cdr3_aa: CAWSTRGNQPQHF
cdr3_nt: TGTGCCTGGAGTACCCGGGGGAATCAGCCCCAGCATTTT

d_call: TRBD1
v_call: TRBV25-1
clone_size: NA
j_call: TRBJ1-6
cdr3_aa: CASSETGTGLYSPLHF
cdr3_nt: TGTGCCAGCAGCGAAACCGGGACAGGGTTGTATTCACCCCTCCACTTT

d_call: NA
v_call: TRBV6-1
clone_size: NA
j_call: TRBJ2-4
cdr3_aa: CASSEPGRAKNIQYF
cdr3_nt: TGTGCCAGCAGTGAACCGGGGAGGGCCAAAAACATTCAGTACTTC

d_call: NA
v_call: TRBV2
clone_size: NA
j_call: TRBJ1-6
cdr3_aa: CASSEWGGHNSPLHF
cdr3_nt: TGTGCCAGCAGTGAGTGGGGTGGACACAATTCACCCCTCCACTTT

d_call: NA
v_call: TRBV4-1
clone_size: NA
j_call: TRBJ2-6
cdr3_aa: CASSQDYRVDGANVLTF
cdr3_nt: TGCGCCAGCAGCCAAGATTACAGGGTTGACGGGGCCAACGTCCTGACTTTC

d_call: NA
v_call: TRBV5-1
clone_size: NA
j_call: TRBJ1-1
cdr3_aa: CASSLGPRAEAFF
cdr3_nt: TGCGCCAGCAGCTTGGGTCCGCGGGCTGAAGCTTTCTTT

d_call: NA
v_call: TRBV5-1
clone_size: NA
j_call: TRBJ2-7
cdr3_aa: CASTKPESSYEQYF
cdr3_nt: TGCGCCAGCACAAAACCCGAGAGCTCCTACGAGCAGTACTTC

d_call: NA
v_call: TRBV19
clone_size: NA
j_call: TRBJ2-3
cdr3_aa: CASSITGAPTDTQYF
cdr3_nt: TGTGCCAGTAGTATTACGGGAGCCCCCACAGATACGCAGTATTTT